The next 17 T cell receptor beta chains were all read from a single sample in a study of OX40 agonist ivuxolimab in advanced cancers. The protocol was immunoSEQ multiplex PCR, while the TCRdb copy is restricted to in-frame clones and leaves out a portion. This table holds approximately 37,000 clones, roughly 87% found once. Sequencing used CD4+ or CD8+ T cells sorted from blood, obtained in a trial of the OX40 agonist ivuxolimab. Receptor source: an adult with an advanced solid tumor such as melanoma, head and neck, liver or kidney cancer.

This clone was seen only a few times. The chain carries TRBV27 and TRBJ2-1; 10 positions match TRBD2. Germline V gives CDR1 MNHEY, CDR2 SMNVEV (reference sequence). The CDR3 contains 17 residues. The ends lost 5 bases at V and 5 bases at J; junction bases unmatched: 12. CDR3 bases: TGTGCCAGCAGTGCCCCTGGACTAGCGGAGACGCACAATGAGCAGTTCTTC. Its protein product is CASSAPGLAETHNEQFF.

The chain recombines TRBV7-8 with TRBJ2-1; D possibly corresponds to TRBD1 (6 bases). Germline assignment: CDR1 SGHVS and CDR2 FQNEAQ. The V and J ends lost 5 bases and 3 bases respectively, with 17 bases between them. The CDR3 contains 16 residues. The CDR3 DNA follows: TGTGCCAGCAGCCGCGCACAGGGCACGCTCTACAATGAGCAGTTCTTC. This codes for CASSRAQGTLYNEQFF.

The CDR3 DNA is TGTGCCAGTGACGGGGGAATCGCCGGGGAGCTGTTTTTT. Translating gives CASDGGIAGELFF. The J gene is TRBJ2-2, the V gene TRBV7-6; possible D gene TRBD2, 6 bases. V was trimmed by 9 bases and J by 6 bases, leaving 14 bases between them. The CDR3 totals 13 residues. Germline V CDR1 and CDR2: SGHVS, FNYEAQ. The full variable domain, in which reference TRBV7-6 and TRBJ2-2 provide the parts outside the CDR3, is GAGVSQSPRYKVTKRGQDVALRCDPISGHVSLYWYRQALGQGPEFLTYFNYEAQQDKSGLPNDRFSAERPEGSISTLTIQRTEQRDSAMYRCASDGGIAGELFFGEGSRLTVL.

The gene calls are TRBV7-9 and TRBJ1-1; D may be TRBD1 (6 bases). Germline CDR1 reads SEHNR; CDR2 reads FQNEAQ (reference sequence). The CDR3 totals 14 residues. The V and J ends lost 7 bases and 4 bases respectively, with 16 bases between them. This chain's CDR3 is CASNPSSGVTEAFF. Written as DNA, the CDR3 is TGTGCCAGCAACCCAAGTTCAGGGGTCACTGAAGCTTTCTTT.

The genes are TRBV5-6 and TRBJ1-5; D call uncertain. Per the germline V gene, CDR1 is SGHDT and CDR2 is YYEEEE. The CDR3 contains 14 residues. Trimming removed 0 bases from V and 3 bases from J, with 7 bases in between. The CDR3 protein is CASSLAGFNQPQHF. The DNA of the CDR3 is TGTGCCAGCAGCTTGGCCGGCTTCAATCAGCCCCAGCATTTT. Combining the CDR3 with reference TRBV5-6 and TRBJ1-5 gives the whole variable domain DAGVTQSPTHLIKTRGQQVTLRCSPKSGHDTVSWYQQALGQGPQFIFQYYEEEERQRGNFPDRFSGHQFPNYSSELNVNALLLGDSALYLCASSLAGFNQPQHFGDGTRLSIL.

The chain links TRBV6-5 to TRBJ2-3; weak D call: TRBD1 (6 bases). The CDR3 length is 16 residues. Germline assignment: CDR1 MNHEY and CDR2 SVGAGI. V lost 3 bases, J lost 4 bases, and 17 bases lay in between. The CDR3 bases are TGTGCCAGCAGTTATAAGAGGGCAGGGGCGTCAGATACGCAGTATTTT. Protein: CASSYKRAGASDTQYF.

This chain uses TRBV29-1 with TRBJ2-1; D remains ambiguous. CDR1 SQVTM and CDR2 ANQGSEA come from the germline V gene. Trimming took 3 bases from V and 9 from J, leaving 15 bases between them. This CDR3 contains 13 residues. The CDR3 protein is CSVESYFSSEQFF. The CDR3 region has the DNA TGCAGCGTTGAGAGCTACTTTAGCAGTGAGCAGTTCTTC.

This chain connects TRBV4-2 to TRBJ1-2, with a possible D match to TRBD1 (6 bases). The CDR3 covers 18 residues. The germline V and J ends were trimmed by 4 bases and 0 bases, with 21 bases remaining between them. CDR1 is LGHNA, CDR2 YNFKEQ, per germline. The DNA for the CDR3 is TGTGCCAGCAGCCCTGGGGGGGGCCCGTACGAGACTAACTATGGCTACACCTTC. Residues: CASSPGGGPYETNYGYTF.

The J gene is TRBJ1-1, the V gene TRBV28; possible D gene TRBD1, 6 bases. The germline V gene encodes CDR1 MDHEN and CDR2 SYDVKM. This CDR3 contains 15 residues. Trimming removed 6 bases from V and 1 base from J, with 15 bases in between. The CDR3 nucleotides are TGTGCCAGCAGCCCCCGACAGGACCCGAACACTGAAGCTTTCTTT. Protein product: CASSPRQDPNTEAFF.

The table lists this clone with a count of one. V gene TRBV27 combines with J gene TRBJ1-5; D call uncertain. Germline CDR1 and CDR2: MNHEY and SMNVEV (reference sequence). Trimming cost V 2 bases and J 3 bases, with 17 bases left between them. CDR3 size: 17 residues. In DNA, the CDR3 is TGTGCCAGCAGTTTAAGATACCTCGGAGCGGACAATCAGCCCCAGCATTTT. Its protein product is CASSLRYLGADNQPQHF.

The CDR3 sequence: CASSQRGVNQPQHF. The CDR3 DNA follows: TGTGCCAGCAGCCAGCGAGGGGTCAATCAGCCCCAGCATTTT. The chain links TRBV27 to TRBJ1-5, with D possibly TRBD1 on 5 matching bases. The V gene lost 6 bases and the J gene lost 3 bases, with 12 bases spanning the gap. Germline values: CDR1 MNHEY, CDR2 SMNVEV (reference sequence). The CDR3 spans 14 residues.

The chain carries TRBV7-6 and TRBJ2-7, with a tentative D call TRBD1 (5 bases). V lost 6 bases and J lost 6, with 12 bases in between. CDR3 length: 12 residues. CDR1 is SGHVS and CDR2 is FNYEAQ in the germline V gene. CDR3 coding DNA: TGTGCCAGCAGTCCAGGGTCGGCCGAGCAGTACTTC. Its protein is CASSPGSAEQYF. The full variable domain, in which reference TRBV7-6 and TRBJ2-7 provide the parts outside the CDR3, is GAGVSQSPRYKVTKRGQDVALRCDPISGHVSLYWYRQALGQGPEFLTYFNYEAQQDKSGLPNDRFSAERPEGSISTLTIQRTEQRDSAMYRCASSPGSAEQYFGPGTRLTVT.

This clone came up once. J is TRBJ1-5 and V is TRBV5-6; tentatively, D is TRBD1 (5 bases). CDR1 and CDR2 (germline): SGHDT, YYEEEE. This CDR3 is 16 amino acids long. V shed 0 bases and J shed 2 bases, with 12 bases lying between them. In DNA form, the CDR3 reads TGTGCCAGCAGCTTGGGGCGGGGCTGGGGCAATCAGCCCCAGCATTTT. Encoded protein: CASSLGRGWGNQPQHF.

The chain is built from TRBV1 and TRBJ1-2; the table gives TRBD1 as D, unverified against the DNA. TRBV1 constitutes a pseudogene. The CDR3 runs to 18 residues. CDR3: CTSSQLSEGTADNYGYTF. DNA for the CDR3: TGCACCAGCAGCCAACTCTCCGAGGGGACAGCCGATAACTATGGCTACACCTTC.

The chain uses TRBV9 and TRBJ2-1; D ambiguous. This CDR3 has 13 residues. V lost 0 bases to trimming and J lost 7 bases, with 8 bases between them. Germline assignment: CDR1 SGDLS and CDR2 YYNGEE. The CDR3 here is CASSVGDTNEQFF. The DNA for the CDR3 is TGTGCCAGCAGCGTAGGAGACACGAATGAGCAGTTCTTC.

The CDR3 sequence: CASVLRGFAEAFF. Here the CDR3 DNA reads TGTGCCAGCGTCCTCAGGGGGTTCGCTGAAGCTTTCTTT. The chain couples TRBV28 to TRBJ1-1; 7 bases match TRBD1. The CDR3 loop spans 13 amino acids. J was trimmed by 6 bases and V by 8 bases; bases with no gene match: 9. Germline V lookup: CDR1 MDHEN, CDR2 SYDVKM.

The chain has TRBV14 and TRBJ1-4, with D unresolved. The length of the CDR3 is 14 residues. In germline, CDR1 is SGHDN, CDR2 FVKESK. V was pared by 5 bases and J by 7 bases, with 14 bases between. The CDR3 sequence: CASSKGQDVEKLFF. The CDR3 DNA reads as TGTGCCAGCAGCAAAGGGCAGGATGTTGAAAAACTGTTTTTT. The full variable domain, with the rest looked up from reference TRBV14 and TRBJ1-4, is EAGVTQFPSHSVIEKGQTVTLRCDPISGHDNLYWYRRVMGKEIKFLLHFVKESKQDESGMPNNRFLAERTGGTYSTLKVQPAELEDSGVYFCASSKGQDVEKLFFGSGTQLSVL.